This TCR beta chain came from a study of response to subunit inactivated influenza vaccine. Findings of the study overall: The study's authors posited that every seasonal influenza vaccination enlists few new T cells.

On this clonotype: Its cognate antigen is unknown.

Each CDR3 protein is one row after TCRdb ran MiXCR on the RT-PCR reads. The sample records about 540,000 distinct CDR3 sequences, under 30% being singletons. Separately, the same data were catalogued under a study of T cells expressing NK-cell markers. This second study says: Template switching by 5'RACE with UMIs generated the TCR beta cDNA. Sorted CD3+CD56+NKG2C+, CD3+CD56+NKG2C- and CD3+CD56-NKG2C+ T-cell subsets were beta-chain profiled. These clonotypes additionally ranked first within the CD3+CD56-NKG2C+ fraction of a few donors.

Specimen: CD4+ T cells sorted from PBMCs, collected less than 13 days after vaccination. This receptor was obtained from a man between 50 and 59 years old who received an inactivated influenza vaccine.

The chain's CDR3 is CAWSVQGGTGSPYTGELFF. CDR3 in DNA: TGTGCCTGGAGTGTACAGGGCGGGACGGGATCACCTTACACCGGGGAGCTGTTTTTT. The chain employs TRBV30 and TRBJ2-2; D may correspond to TRBD1 or TRBD2 (6 bases each). CDR3 length equals 19 residues. Trimming left V 0 bases short and J 3 bases short, with 23 bases between. Germline loops: CDR1 GTSNPN, CDR2 SVGIG (reference sequence).